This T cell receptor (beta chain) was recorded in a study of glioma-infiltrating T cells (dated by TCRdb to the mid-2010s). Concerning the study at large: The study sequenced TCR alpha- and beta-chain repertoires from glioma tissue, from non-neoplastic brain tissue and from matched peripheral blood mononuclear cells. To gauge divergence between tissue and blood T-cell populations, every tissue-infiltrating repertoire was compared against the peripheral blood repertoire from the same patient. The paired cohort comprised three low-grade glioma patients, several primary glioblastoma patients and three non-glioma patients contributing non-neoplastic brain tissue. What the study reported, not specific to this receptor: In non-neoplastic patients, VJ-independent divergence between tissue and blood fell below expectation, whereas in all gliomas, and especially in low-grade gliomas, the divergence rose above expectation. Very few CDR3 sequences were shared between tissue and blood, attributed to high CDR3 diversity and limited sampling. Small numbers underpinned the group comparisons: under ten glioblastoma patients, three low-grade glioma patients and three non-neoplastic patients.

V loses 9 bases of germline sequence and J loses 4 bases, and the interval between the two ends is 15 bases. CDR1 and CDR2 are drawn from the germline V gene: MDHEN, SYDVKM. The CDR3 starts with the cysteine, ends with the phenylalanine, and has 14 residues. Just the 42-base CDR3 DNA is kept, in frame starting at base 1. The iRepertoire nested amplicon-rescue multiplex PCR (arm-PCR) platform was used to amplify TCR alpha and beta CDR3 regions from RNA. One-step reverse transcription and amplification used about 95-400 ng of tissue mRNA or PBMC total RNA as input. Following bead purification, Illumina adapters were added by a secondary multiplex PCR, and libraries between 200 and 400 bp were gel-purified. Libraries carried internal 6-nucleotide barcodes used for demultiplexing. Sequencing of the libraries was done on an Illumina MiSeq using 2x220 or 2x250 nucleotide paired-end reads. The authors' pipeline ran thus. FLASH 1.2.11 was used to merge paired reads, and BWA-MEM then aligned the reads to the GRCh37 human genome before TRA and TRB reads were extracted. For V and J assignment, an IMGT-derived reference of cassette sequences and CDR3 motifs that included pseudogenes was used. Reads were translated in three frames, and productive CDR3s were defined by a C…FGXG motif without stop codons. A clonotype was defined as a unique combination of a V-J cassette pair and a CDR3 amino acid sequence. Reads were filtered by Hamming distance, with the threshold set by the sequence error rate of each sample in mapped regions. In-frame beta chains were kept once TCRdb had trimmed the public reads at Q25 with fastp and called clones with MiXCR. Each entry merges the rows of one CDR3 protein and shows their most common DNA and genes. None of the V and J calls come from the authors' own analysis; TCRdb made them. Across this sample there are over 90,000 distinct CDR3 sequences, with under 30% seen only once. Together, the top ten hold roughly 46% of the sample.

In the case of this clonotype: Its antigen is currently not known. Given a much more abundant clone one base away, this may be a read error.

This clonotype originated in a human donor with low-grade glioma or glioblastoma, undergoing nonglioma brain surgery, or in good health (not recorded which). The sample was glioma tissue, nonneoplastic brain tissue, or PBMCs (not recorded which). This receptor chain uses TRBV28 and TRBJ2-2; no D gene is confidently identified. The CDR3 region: CARSRDQATGELFF. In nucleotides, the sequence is TGTGCCAGAAGCCGCGATCAGGCCACCGGGGAGCTGTTTTTT.